This record concerns one T cell receptor beta chain sequence. V shed 5 bases and J 7 bases; nucleotides not matched to a gene: 5. Germline CDR1 is SGHNT and CDR2 is YYREEE (reference sequence). This CDR3 region has 13 residues. These data originate in a study of blood T cell repertoires in COVID-19. Study at large: PBMCs, B-cell-depleted T cells, or T cells provided the cDNA or gDNA that made up the material.

Original methodology: From reference gene primer amplification, estimates of nucleated cell counts were derived. Sequencing used immunoSEQ multiplex PCR; TCRdb keeps in-frame clones, though not all of them. V, J and clone size reflect that table, while D and trimming were determined from the DNA. This sample carries under 250,000 clones, approximately 91% of them seen once, and the ten largest clones take 0.83%. The receptor comes from a man aged 25-45 years with COVID-19, enrolled during active disease. The rearrangement links TRBV5-4 to TRBJ1-2; the match to TRBD1 covers 10 bases. The sample taken for sequencing was peripheral blood. CDR3 in amino acids: CASSSDRGTGYTF. The CDR3 DNA reads as TGTGCCAGCAGTTCGGACAGGGGGACTGGCTACACCTTC.